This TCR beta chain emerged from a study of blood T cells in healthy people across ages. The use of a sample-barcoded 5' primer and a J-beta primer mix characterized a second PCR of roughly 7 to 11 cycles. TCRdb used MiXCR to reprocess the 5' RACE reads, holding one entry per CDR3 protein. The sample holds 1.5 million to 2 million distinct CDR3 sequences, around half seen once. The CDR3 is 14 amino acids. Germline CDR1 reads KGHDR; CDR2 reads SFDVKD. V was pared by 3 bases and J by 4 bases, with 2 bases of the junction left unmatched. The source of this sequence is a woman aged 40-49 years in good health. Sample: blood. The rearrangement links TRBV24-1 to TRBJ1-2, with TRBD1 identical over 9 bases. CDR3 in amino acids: CATSDGQGPYGYTF. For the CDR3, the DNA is TGTGCCACCAGTGATGGACAGGGGCCCTATGGCTACACCTTC.